A selection of T cell receptor beta chains follows, all from one sample in a study of CD8+ T cells in alopecia areata. Some clones are missing from TCRdb's copy, which holds only in-frame ones; the method was immunoSEQ multiplex PCR. The data contain about 110,000 clones, over 55% of them seen just once; the ten biggest clones take up 20% to 25%. Sequencing was done on a sample of NKG2D-low CD8+ T cells sorted from blood. The receptors come from a human donor with alopecia areata. The CDR3 runs from the conserved cysteine through the conserved F or W. A D gene is named only where the DNA matches it firmly. Clone size is stated in some rows and not others, as once, few, many or a class when expanded.

j_call	d_call	clone_size	v_call	cdr3_nt	cdr3_aa
TRBJ2-1	TRBD2	.	TRBV7-3	TGTGCCAGCGGGGACTATAACCACAATGAGCAGTTCTTC	CASGDYNHNEQFF
TRBJ2-3	TRBD2	once	TRBV29-1	TGCAGCGTTAATCGACTAGCGGGAGGAGGTCTGAGCGATACGCAGTATTTT	CSVNRLAGGGLSDTQYF
TRBJ2-3	TRBD2	.	TRBV7-3	TGTGCCAGCAGCCACACTACGGCGGGAGGGGGAGGGTCGAAGCAGTATTTT	CASSHTTAGGGGSKQYF
TRBJ2-7	.	few	TRBV7-9	TGTGCCAGCAGTTCTACGGACAGCTCCTACGAGCAGTACTTC	CASSSTDSSYEQYF
TRBJ2-7	.	few	TRBV27	TGTGCCAGCAGTCCAAGAAGCTCCTACGAGCAGTACTTC	CASSPRSSYEQYF
TRBJ2-3	.	few	TRBV6-6	TGTGCCAGCAGTTCAGACAGGCCAATTAGCACAGATACGCAGTATTTT	CASSSDRPISTDTQYF
TRBJ2-5	.	few	TRBV7-9	TGTGCCAGCAGCTTAATTGGGATCGACATGCAAGAGACCCAGTACTTC	CASSLIGIDMQETQYF
TRBJ2-2	.	few	TRBV6-1	TGTGCCAGCCCAAGCATCTCCCCCGGGGAGCTGTTTTTT	CASPSISPGELFF
TRBJ2-7	TRBD2	.	TRBV25-1	TGTGCCAGCAGTGAGGGGGGGAGGTCCTACGAGCAGTACTTC	CASSEGGRSYEQYF
TRBJ2-2	.	.	TRBV5-1	TGCGCCAGCAGCTTGCGGCAGACCTCGAACACCGGGGAGCTGTTTTTT	CASSLRQTSNTGELFF
TRBJ2-7	.	.	TRBV2	TGTGCCAGCAGTGAAAGCAGCGGGCTCTACTACGAGCAGTACTTC	CASSESSGLYYEQYF
TRBJ2-7	.	.	TRBV7-8	TGTGCCAGCAGCTTAAGTCCACTGGACTACGAGCAGTACTTC	CASSLSPLDYEQYF
TRBJ2-1	TRBD2	few	TRBV29-1	TGCAGCGTTGAAGGGATGCGTGTAGCGGGAGGGAGATACAATGAGCAGTTCTTC	CSVEGMRVAGGRYNEQFF
TRBJ2-7	.	few	TRBV2	TGTGCCATCACAAAGGACGGGAGTTCATCCTTATCCTACGAGCAGTACTTC	CAITKDGSSSLSYEQYF
TRBJ2-1	.	.	TRBV5-1	TGCGCCAGCAGCTTAGGGGGTTCCTACAATGAGCAGTTCTTC	CASSLGGSYNEQFF
TRBJ2-1	TRBD1	few	TRBV27	TGTGCCAGCAGGCCGACAGGGTACAATGAGCAGTTCTTC	CASRPTGYNEQFF
TRBJ2-1	TRBD2	.	TRBV29-1	TGCGCCTTCCCGCGGGAGCAAGATGAGCAGTTCTTC	CAFPREQDEQFF
TRBJ2-7	.	.	TRBV20-1	TGCAGTGCTAGAGGGACAGCCGAGCAGTACTTC	CSARGTAEQYF
TRBJ1-2	.	few	TRBV13	TGTGCCAGCAGCTTAGGGCTTACAGGGTTTGGCTACACCTTC	CASSLGLTGFGYTF
TRBJ2-1	TRBD2	once	TRBV29-1	TGCAGCGTTGGAACAGCGGGAGGGGAGCAGTTCTTC	CSVGTAGGEQFF
TRBJ1-1	.	.	TRBV6-5	TGTGCCAGCAGTCCCGGACTGTCGAACACTGAAGCTTTCTTT	CASSPGLSNTEAFF
TRBJ2-2	.	.	TRBV29-1	TGCAGCGTCCGTCTGGGGGCCGGGGAGCTGTTTTTT	CSVRLGAGELFF
TRBJ1-1	.	.	TRBV29-1	TGCAGCCTGTACCGGGACACTGAAGCTTTCTTT	CSLYRDTEAFF